These 16 T cell receptor beta chains were all obtained from the same sample, sequenced in a study of cytomegalovirus exposure and HLA in healthy donors. With 60 Vbeta and 13 Jbeta primers, the PCR was carried out. Assay used: immunoSEQ multiplex PCR; TCRdb lists only in-frame clones, some missing. The sample includes fewer than 350,000 clones, 85% to 90% of them seen just once. Sequenced sample: PBMCs. Receptors originate from a woman aged 18-29 years in good health and CMV-seronegative.

This rearrangement joins TRBV2 to TRBJ2-7; D perhaps matches TRBD2 (6 bases). This CDR3 comprises 13 residues. V was cut by 10 bases and J by 5 bases, with 18 bases left in between. Germline V lookup: CDR1 SNHLY, CDR2 FYNNEI. CDR3 region: CATRVWGGHEQYF. CDR3 DNA: TGTGCCACGCGGGTCTGGGGAGGCCACGAGCAGTACTTC.

The genes are TRBV29-1 and TRBJ2-7; 10 bases match TRBD1. This CDR3 is 14 amino acids long. Losses at the gene ends were 1 base for V and 5 bases for J; bases not matched to a gene: 5. Per germline, CDR1 SQVTM and CDR2 ANQGSEA. As DNA, the CDR3 is TGCAGCGTTGAAGGGACAGGGGGATCCAACGAGCAGTACTTC. Protein product: CSVEGTGGSNEQYF.

The J gene is TRBJ1-5, the V gene TRBV4-1; 11 bases are shared with TRBD1. The V segment lost 2 bases and the J segment 5 bases; nucleotides outside the gene matches: 8. Germline V gene data show CDR1 as MGHRA and CDR2 as YSYEKL. This CDR3 comprises 17 residues. The CDR3 region is CASSQRSGTGGYQPQHF. The CDR3 DNA follows: TGCGCCAGCAGCCAAAGGTCCGGGACAGGGGGATATCAGCCCCAGCATTTT.

The rearrangement uses TRBV7-3 and TRBJ2-1; 7 bases are a match to TRBD1. This CDR3 has 14 residues. The germline gives CDR1 SGHTA, CDR2 FQGTGA. V trimming: 1 base; J trimming: 8 bases; junction bases outside the gene matches: 5. CDR3 sequence reads: CASSLIGGLDEQFF. CDR3 DNA: TGTGCCAGCAGCTTAATAGGGGGCCTCGATGAGCAGTTCTTC.

The chain couples TRBV12-5 to TRBJ1-5; D perhaps matches TRBD1 (6 bases). The CDR3 covers 17 residues. V lost 1 base and J 5 bases, leaving 18 bases between the germline ends. Germline V gene lookup returns CDR1 LGHNT and CDR2 FRNRAP. CDR3 bases: TGTGCTAGTGGTTTGGGCTGGGACACTCTCCCCCATCAGCCCCAGCATTTT. It yields the protein CASGLGWDTLPHQPQHF.

The chain has TRBV18 and TRBJ1-4, with no clear D. Germline V CDR1 and CDR2: KGHSH, LQKENI. V dropped 4 bases and J dropped 0 bases, with 18 bases sitting between them. The CDR3 is 18 amino acids. As DNA, the CDR3 is TGTGCCAGCTCACTTGCCAGGCCCTCTGCTGCAACTAATGAAAAACTGTTTTTT. It encodes CASSLARPSAATNEKLFF.

The rearrangement joins TRBV27 to TRBJ1-2; D might be TRBD1 (6 bases). V lost 3 bases, J lost 8 bases, and 13 bases lay in between. CDR1 MNHEY and CDR2 SMNVEV come from the germline V gene (reference sequence). This CDR3 comprises 13 residues. DNA of the CDR3: TGTGCCAGCAGTTTTTGGGGGCTGGACGGCTACACCTTC. Its protein product is CASSFWGLDGYTF.

The chain has TRBV2 and TRBJ2-7; maybe TRBD1 (6 bases). CDR3 length: 15 residues. Germline lookup yields CDR1 SNHLY and CDR2 FYNNEI. The V gene lost 7 bases and the J gene lost 0 bases, with 16 bases spanning the gap. The CDR3 nucleotides read TGTGCCAGCACCATAGGGGGACCCTTCTCCTACGAGCAGTACTTC. This gives the protein CASTIGGPFSYEQYF.

V gene TRBV21-1 combines with J gene TRBJ1-5; TRBD1 is the table's D call, not checked against the DNA. TRBV21-1 is a listed pseudogene. This CDR3 is 20 amino acids long. The CDR3 is CASSKGEVVWGRPIYQPQHF. The DNA for the CDR3 is TGTGCCAGCAGCAAAGGGGAAGTAGTGTGGGGCAGACCTATCTATCAGCCCCAGCATTTT.

The chain has TRBV6-6 and TRBJ1-1, with 7 positions matching TRBD1. With 10 bases clipped from V and 11 bases from J, the junction kept 13 bases outside the gene matches. Per germline, CDR1 MNHNY and CDR2 SVGAGI (reference sequence). The CDR3 sequence is 12 residues long. CDR3 region: CATNKRQGVAFF. The CDR3, as DNA: TGTGCCACCAATAAGCGTCAGGGGGTCGCTTTCTTT.

The chain couples TRBV28 to TRBJ1-1, with 9 bases lining up with TRBD1. Trimming at V came to 6 bases and at J to 4 bases, leaving 9 bases not matched to a gene. The CDR3 covers 15 residues. Germline-derived CDR1 and CDR2 are MDHEN and SYDVKM. DNA of the CDR3: TGTGCCAGCAGGTCCACAGGGGGCGGTCGCACTGAAGCTTTCTTT. As protein: CASRSTGGGRTEAFF.

This sequence joins TRBV19 and TRBJ1-2, with TRBD1 matching over 7 bases. CDR3 length: 17 amino acids. V lost 3 bases to trimming and J lost 4 bases; unmatched junction nucleotides: 14. The V gene's germline CDR1 is LNHDA and CDR2 SQIVND (reference sequence). CDR3 DNA sequence: TGTGCCAGTAGTATGGTAGGGGGCACCTTGGGGCTCTATGGCTACACCTTC. Translation gives CASSMVGGTLGLYGYTF.

V is TRBV7-2 and J is TRBJ2-1; 8 nucleotides match TRBD2. V gave up 10 bases and J gave up 3 bases; unmatched junction bases: 8. CDR3 size: 14 residues. Germline V gene lookup returns CDR1 SGHTA and CDR2 FQGNSA. CDR3 amino acids: CATNSGDLYNEQFF. The DNA for the CDR3 is TGTGCCACCAATAGCGGGGATCTCTACAATGAGCAGTTCTTC.

The chain has TRBV5-1 and TRBJ1-1; possible D gene TRBD1, 5 bases. Germline V gene data show CDR1 as SGHRS and CDR2 as YFSETQ. V gave up 4 bases and J gave up 0 bases, with 16 bases separating them. The CDR3 sequence is 16 residues long. The CDR3 nucleotides read TGCGCCAGCAGCCCCCTGCCAGGGCGGATGAACACTGAAGCTTTCTTT. Translation: CASSPLPGRMNTEAFF.

The CDR3 coding sequence is TGCGCCAGCAGCCAAGATGGGGGGGGATACTCTGGAAACACCATATATTTT. This translates into CASSQDGGGYSGNTIYF. This sequence joins TRBV4-1 and TRBJ1-3, with D perhaps TRBD1 (5 bases). Germline V gene lookup returns CDR1 MGHRA and CDR2 YSYEKL. The CDR3 consists of 17 residues. Trimming removed 0 bases from V and 0 bases from J, with 12 bases in between.

In DNA form, the CDR3 reads TGTGCCAGCAGCGGCCGGGACAGGGACGACGAGCAGTACTTC. Encoded protein: CASSGRDRDDEQYF. The rearrangement links TRBV9 to TRBJ2-7; TRBD1 matches at 9 bases. V shed 3 bases and J 5 bases; nucleotides not matched to a gene: 6. The CDR3 consists of 14 residues. The germline V gene encodes CDR1 SGDLS and CDR2 YYNGEE. Full variable domain (rest looked up from reference TRBV9 and TRBJ2-7): DSGVTQTPKHLITATGQRVTLRCSPRSGDLSVYWYQQSLDQGLQFLIQYYNGEERAKGNILERFSAQQFPDLHSELNLSSLELGDSALYFCASSGRDRDDEQYFGPGTRLTVT.